The 32 T cell receptor beta chains below all came from one sample that was sequenced in a study of control samples from healthy donors and cancer patients. Data came from immunoSEQ multiplex PCR; TCRdb stores just in-frame clones and leaves some out. The table includes a few hundred thousand clones, 90% detected once. The material sequenced was PBMCs. These receptors were collected from a man aged 35-49 years with head and neck cancer.

This clone occurred once. This chain connects TRBV27 to TRBJ2-7; tentatively, D is TRBD1 (6 bases). The CDR3 covers 15 residues. V lost 5 bases, J lost 3 bases, and 17 bases lay in between. The V gene's germline CDR1 is MNHEY and CDR2 SMNVEV (reference sequence). The CDR3 reads CASSPKNRVNYEQYF. CDR3 DNA: TGTGCCAGCAGTCCAAAAAACAGGGTCAACTACGAGCAGTACTTC.

Of note for this clone: Other nucleotide sequences in the sample specify the same CDR3. Here the CDR3 reads CASSFRSPLHF. Here the CDR3 DNA reads TGTGCCAGCAGTTTCAGATCACCCCTCCACTTT. The chain is built from TRBV28 and TRBJ1-6; D is unresolved. V was pared by 3 bases and J by 10 bases, with 4 bases between. Per the germline V gene, CDR1 is MDHEN and CDR2 is SYDVKM. The CDR3 consists of 11 residues.

This chain joins TRBV18 and TRBJ1-1, with 8 bases matching TRBD1. The germline V gene has CDR1 KGHSH and CDR2 LQKENI. V lost 3 bases, J lost 3 bases, and 3 bases stayed unmatched. The CDR3 consists of 14 residues. The CDR3 region has the DNA TGTGCCAGCTCACCGATGACAGGGGACACTGAAGCTTTCTTT. It is translated as CASSPMTGDTEAFF. The whole variable domain, filled in from reference TRBV18 and TRBJ1-1, reads NAGVMQNPRHLVRRRGQEARLRCSPMKGHSHVYWYRQLPEEGLKFMVYLQKENIIDESGMPKERFSAEFPKEGPSILRIQQVVRGDSAAYFCASSPMTGDTEAFFGQGTRLTVV.

The chain links TRBV28 to TRBJ1-2; the D gene is possibly TRBD1 (5 bases). This CDR3 is 13 amino acids long. Trimming left V 10 bases short and J 4 bases short, with 16 bases between. Per germline, CDR1 MDHEN and CDR2 SYDVKM. CDR3 amino acids: CAIMGGIGYGYTF. In nucleotides, the CDR3 is TGTGCCATCATGGGGGGGATTGGCTATGGCTACACCTTC.

V usage is TRBV30 and J usage is TRBJ1-1; a possible D gene is TRBD1 (5 bases). Trimming cost V 2 bases and J 5 bases, with 15 bases left between them. The CDR3 is 14 amino acids. Germline V gene sequence: CDR1 GTSNPN, CDR2 SVGIG (reference sequence). The CDR3 here is CAWSSSRGGTEAFF. CDR3 DNA: TGTGCCTGGAGTTCTTCTAGGGGAGGAACTGAAGCTTTCTTT.

This chain links TRBV3-1 (or the pseudogene TRBV3-2) with TRBJ1-6; no firm D call. Germline V lookup: CDR1 LGHDT, CDR2 YNNKEL (reference sequence). V dropped 3 bases and J dropped 8 bases, with 20 bases sitting between them. CDR3 length equals 17 residues. The CDR3 is CASSQELYGASDSPLHF. In DNA, the CDR3 is TGTGCCAGCAGCCAGGAACTGTATGGCGCTAGTGATTCACCCCTCCACTTT.

The chain joins TRBV24-1 to TRBJ2-7; possibly TRBD1 for D (5 bases). V lost 12 bases and J lost 1, with 15 bases in between. Looked up from germline, CDR1 is KGHDR and CDR2 is SFDVKD. The CDR3 has 13 residues. The CDR3 bases are TGTGCCCCCTTACGACAGAGGTCCTACGAGCAGTACTTC. Encoded protein: CAPLRQRSYEQYF.

The rearrangement joins TRBV19 to TRBJ2-7, with D hard to call. V lost 3 bases and J 3 bases, leaving 9 bases between the germline ends. The CDR3 sequence is 13 residues long. Looked up from germline, CDR1 is LNHDA and CDR2 is SQIVND (reference sequence). CDR3 region: CASSITFDYEQYF. As DNA, the CDR3 is TGTGCCAGTAGTATCACTTTTGACTACGAGCAGTACTTC.

The J gene is TRBJ2-3, the V gene TRBV13; D is unclear. Germline assignment: CDR1 PRHDT and CDR2 FYEKMQ (reference sequence). V lost 2 bases to trimming and J lost 4 bases, with 4 bases between them. The CDR3 is 12 amino acids. The CDR3 loop is CASSLKPDTQYF. The CDR3 coding sequence is TGTGCCAGCAGCTTAAAGCCAGATACGCAGTATTTT.

J is TRBJ1-1 and V is TRBV6-5; the D gene is possibly TRBD1 (6 bases). Trimming shortened V by 8 bases and J by 1 base, and 11 bases separated the two germline ends. Looked up from germline, CDR1 is MNHEY and CDR2 is SVGAGI. The CDR3 loop spans 13 amino acids. The CDR3 loop reads CASGGQRNTEAFF. CDR3 coding DNA: TGTGCCAGCGGAGGACAGAGGAACACTGAAGCTTTCTTT.

The V and J genes are TRBV5-4 and TRBJ2-3; 7 nucleotides match TRBD2. CDR3 length: 16 amino acids. Germline values: CDR1 SGHNT, CDR2 YYREEE (reference sequence). The V segment lost 0 bases and the J segment 2 bases; nucleotides outside the gene matches: 6. Here the CDR3 DNA reads TGTGCCAGCAGCTTGGCCATCGGGGGGTTCACAGATACGCAGTATTTT. Amino acids: CASSLAIGGFTDTQYF. The complete variable domain, with remaining parts taken from reference TRBV5-4 and TRBJ2-3, reads ETGVTQSPTHLIKTRGQQVTLRCSSQSGHNTVSWYQQALGQGPQFIFQYYREEENGRGNFPPRFSGLQFPNYSSELNVNALELDDSALYLCASSLAIGGFTDTQYFGPGTRLTVL.

This chain connects TRBV19 to TRBJ2-5; no reliable D call. Trimming left V 0 bases short and J 7 bases short, with 15 bases between. Per germline, CDR1 LNHDA and CDR2 SQIVND (reference sequence). CDR3 length: 15 amino acids. The CDR3 DNA reads TGTGCCAGTAGTATAGATCCCTTCGACGTCGGGACCCAGTACTTC. It yields the protein CASSIDPFDVGTQYF.

Only one count was recorded for this clone. The rearrangement uses TRBV15 and TRBJ2-7; 10 bases align to TRBD1. This CDR3 is built from 17 residues. V trimming: 0 bases; J trimming: 3 bases; junction bases outside the gene matches: 8. Germline V lookup: CDR1 LNHNV, CDR2 YYDKDF (reference sequence). The DNA of the CDR3 is TGTGCCACCAGCAGAGATGGGGGGGGACAGGGGCACTACGAGCAGTACTTC. Translating it yields CATSRDGGGQGHYEQYF.

As DNA, the CDR3 is TGTGCCAGTAGTGACACGGGTAATTCACCCCTCCACTTT. Translated, it gives CASSDTGNSPLHF. The V and J genes are TRBV19 and TRBJ1-6; no firm D call. CDR1 and CDR2 (germline): LNHDA, SQIVND (reference sequence). The V gene lost 5 bases and the J gene lost 6 bases, with 8 bases spanning the gap. The CDR3 extends over 13 amino acids.

This clone was seen just once. The rearrangement links TRBV3-1 (or the pseudogene TRBV3-2) to TRBJ1-2; tentative D call: TRBD1 (5 bases). The CDR3 has 14 residues. Germline CDR1 LGHDT, CDR2 YNNKEL (reference sequence). V gave up 1 base and J gave up 4 bases, with 10 bases separating them. CDR3 DNA: TGTGCCAGCAGCCAAGGGGGGAACGGCTATGGCTACACCTTC. It specifies CASSQGGNGYGYTF.

This chain joins TRBV5-1 and TRBJ2-7, with D possibly matching TRBD1 (6 bases). Between the trimmed V and J ends, which lost 0 bases and 0 bases, there was a span of 10 bases. The germline V gene encodes CDR1 SGHRS and CDR2 YFSETQ. The CDR3 length is 15 residues. For the CDR3, the DNA is TGCGCCAGCAGCTTGGAGGGGGACACCTCCTACGAGCAGTACTTC. Translation gives CASSLEGDTSYEQYF.

This chain connects TRBV27 to TRBJ1-1, with D perhaps TRBD1 (5 bases). Germline CDR1 reads MNHEY; CDR2 reads SMNVEV (reference sequence). There are 14 residues in the CDR3. With 10 bases removed from V and 1 base from J, the gap between germline ends came to 16 bases. CDR3 amino acids: CATGRGAWNTEAFF. Written as DNA, the CDR3 is TGTGCCACCGGTAGAGGGGCTTGGAACACTGAAGCTTTCTTT.

This chain links TRBV6-5 with TRBJ2-7; D is possibly TRBD1 (6 bases). Germline V gene lookup returns CDR1 MNHEY and CDR2 SVGAGI. The CDR3 extends over 15 amino acids. Trimming took off 6 bases at V and 0 bases at J, with 15 bases between the two ends. In nucleotides, the CDR3 is TGTGCCAGCAGCGTAGGACAGCCAGCCTCCTACGAGCAGTACTTC. Encoded protein: CASSVGQPASYEQYF.

The rearrangement joins TRBV5-5 to TRBJ2-5, with unresolved D. V was trimmed by 0 bases and J by 3 bases, leaving 6 bases between them. The CDR3 consists of 13 residues. CDR1 is SGHKS, CDR2 YYEKEE, per germline (reference sequence). CDR3 amino acids: CASSLGSKETQYF. CDR3 coding DNA: TGTGCCAGCAGCTTGGGCTCGAAAGAGACCCAGTACTTC.

This sequence joins TRBV19 and TRBJ2-1; 13 bases map to TRBD2. CDR3 length: 17 residues. Germline V gene data show CDR1 as LNHDA and CDR2 as SQIVND (reference sequence). V dropped 10 bases and J dropped 2; count of bases not matched to a gene: 11. The CDR3 loop is CAIPGLAGTWAYNEQFF. The CDR3 coding sequence is TGTGCCATTCCGGGACTAGCGGGAACTTGGGCCTACAATGAGCAGTTCTTC.

The count of this clone is one. The CDR3 DNA reads TGTGCCAGCAGCCCCCGATGGGGTGAAAAACTGTTTTTT. Protein product: CASSPRWGEKLFF. The chain couples TRBV9 to TRBJ1-4; D remains ambiguous. V was cut by 4 bases and J by 7 bases, with 11 bases left in between. The V gene's germline CDR1 is SGDLS and CDR2 YYNGEE. The CDR3 has 13 residues.

The chain is built from TRBV3-1 (or the pseudogene TRBV3-2) and TRBJ1-2; no firm D call. CDR1 LGHDT and CDR2 YNNKEL come from the germline V gene (reference sequence). This CDR3 contains 13 residues. Trimming cost V 4 bases and J 10 bases, with 16 bases left between them. In nucleotides, the CDR3 is TGTGCCAGCAGCCTAACTTACACGGTCGACTACACCTTC. This translates into CASSLTYTVDYTF.

The chain links TRBV19 to TRBJ1-3; weak D call: TRBD1 (5 bases). Germline V CDR1 and CDR2: LNHDA, SQIVND (reference sequence). The CDR3 loop spans 16 amino acids. V shed 3 bases and J shed 0 bases, with 12 bases lying between them. DNA for the CDR3: TGTGCCAGTAGTATTGGGAGACAGCACTCTGGAAACACCATATATTTT. It yields the protein CASSIGRQHSGNTIYF.

V gene TRBV18 combines with J gene TRBJ1-1; D ambiguous. This CDR3 has 15 residues. V lost 1 base, J lost 4 bases, and 13 bases lay in between. Germline values: CDR1 KGHSH, CDR2 LQKENI. This CDR3 reads CASSPREQLITEAFF. CDR3 sequence (DNA): TGTGCCAGCTCACCACGGGAACAGTTGATCACTGAAGCTTTCTTT.

The chain combines TRBV28 with TRBJ2-3; a possible D gene is TRBD2 (6 bases). The CDR3 is made up of 17 amino acids. The V end was cut by 6 bases, the J end by 0 bases, with 19 bases between. CDR1 is MDHEN, CDR2 SYDVKM, per germline. The CDR3 bases are TGTGCCAGCAGGGGACTCCGGGACGCGTCTAGCACAGATACGCAGTATTTT. It encodes CASRGLRDASSTDTQYF. Drawing the rest from reference TRBV28 and TRBJ2-3, the complete variable domain is DVKVTQSSRYLVKRTGEKVFLECVQDMDHENMFWYRQDPGLGLRLIYFSYDVKMKEKGDIPEGYSVSREKKERFSLILESASTNQTSMYLCASRGLRDASSTDTQYFGPGTRLTVL.

The chain joins TRBV12-3 or TRBV12-4 to TRBJ1-2; D ambiguous. Deletions cut 5 bases from V and 8 bases from J, with 15 bases between. This CDR3 is built from 13 residues. The CDR3: CASSLDLASGYTF. CDR3 in DNA: TGTGCCAGCAGTCTGGACCTGGCCTCCGGCTACACCTTC.

This clone was observed once. The chain couples TRBV7-8 to TRBJ1-1; TRBD1 might be the D (5 bases). CDR1 SGHVS and CDR2 FQNEAQ come from the germline V gene. V was clipped by 5 bases and J by 4 bases, with 14 bases between them. The CDR3 runs to 14 residues. CDR3: CASSADSLGTEAFF. DNA for the CDR3: TGTGCCAGCAGCGCAGACAGCCTGGGCACTGAAGCTTTCTTT.

The chain uses TRBV19 and TRBJ1-5; 7 positions agree with TRBD1. The CDR3 is 14 amino acids. Germline CDR1 LNHDA, CDR2 SQIVND (reference sequence). The trim removed 2 bases at V and 6 bases at J, leaving 4 bases unmatched. For the CDR3, the DNA is TGTGCCAGTAGTATACTTCAGGGGGTTCAGCCCCAGCATTTT. This translates into CASSILQGVQPQHF. The variable domain in full, with the rest retrieved from reference TRBV19 and TRBJ1-5, is DGGITQSPKYLFRKEGQNVTLSCEQNLNHDAMYWYRQDPGQGLRLIYYSQIVNDFQKGDIAEGYSVSREKKESFPLTVTSAQKNPTAFYLCASSILQGVQPQHFGDGTRLSIL.

The chain carries TRBV5-6 and TRBJ2-7; TRBD2 agrees at 10 bases. CDR3 length: 18 amino acids. V lost 4 bases to trimming and J lost 6 bases; unmatched junction nucleotides: 19. Germline V CDR1 and CDR2: SGHDT, YYEEEE. DNA for the CDR3: TGTGCCAGCAGCGAATTGGGACTAGCGAGCACGCCCGGCCTCGAGCAGTACTTC. Amino acid sequence: CASSELGLASTPGLEQYF.

The chain recombines TRBV7-9 with TRBJ2-7; D perhaps matches TRBD1 (7 bases). Per germline, CDR1 SEHNR and CDR2 FQNEAQ (reference sequence). The CDR3 covers 17 residues. The V and J ends lost 5 bases and 7 bases respectively, with 27 bases between them. The CDR3 loop is CASSAALGDRGAGEQYF. For the CDR3, the DNA is TGTGCCAGCAGCGCGGCCCTTGGGGACAGAGGGGCGGGGGAGCAGTACTTC.

The rearrangement links TRBV6-2 or TRBV6-3 to TRBJ2-7; TRBD2 agrees at 10 bases. The CDR3 is 19 amino acids. Trimming at V came to 2 bases and at J to 0 bases, leaving 13 bases not matched to a gene. CDR1 and CDR2 (germline): MNHEY, SVGEGT. CDR3 DNA sequence: TGTGCCAGCAGTTACCACCGACTAGCGGGTGGTTTGGGCTCCTACGAGCAGTACTTC. Translated, it gives CASSYHRLAGGLGSYEQYF.

The chain carries TRBV11-3 and TRBJ2-3, with 8 bases that match TRBD1. CDR3 length: 13 residues. After removal of 6 bases from V and 3 bases from J, the junction contained 2 bases not matched to a gene. Germline V lookup: CDR1 SGHNT, CDR2 YENEEA. CDR3 coding DNA: TGTGCCAGCAGTTGGGACAGGACAGATACGCAGTATTTT. Residues: CASSWDRTDTQYF.